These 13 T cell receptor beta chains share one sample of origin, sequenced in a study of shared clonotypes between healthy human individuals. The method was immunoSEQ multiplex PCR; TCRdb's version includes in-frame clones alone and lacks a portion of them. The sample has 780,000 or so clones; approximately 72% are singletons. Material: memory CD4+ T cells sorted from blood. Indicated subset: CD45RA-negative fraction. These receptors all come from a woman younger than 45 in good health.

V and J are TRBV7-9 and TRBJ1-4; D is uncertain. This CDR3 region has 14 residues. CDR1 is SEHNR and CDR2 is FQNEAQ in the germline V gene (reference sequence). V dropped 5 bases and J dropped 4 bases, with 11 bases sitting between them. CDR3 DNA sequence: TGTGCCAGCAGCACCAGCGGGAGTAATGAAAAACTGTTTTTT. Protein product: CASSTSGSNEKLFF.

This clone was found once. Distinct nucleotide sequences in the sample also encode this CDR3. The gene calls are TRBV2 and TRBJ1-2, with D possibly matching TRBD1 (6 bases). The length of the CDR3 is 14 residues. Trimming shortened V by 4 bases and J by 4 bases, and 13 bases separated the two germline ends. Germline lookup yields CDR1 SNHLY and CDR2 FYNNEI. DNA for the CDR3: TGTGCCAGCAGTGGAAGGCAGGGGAGCTATGGCTACACCTTC. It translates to CASSGRQGSYGYTF.

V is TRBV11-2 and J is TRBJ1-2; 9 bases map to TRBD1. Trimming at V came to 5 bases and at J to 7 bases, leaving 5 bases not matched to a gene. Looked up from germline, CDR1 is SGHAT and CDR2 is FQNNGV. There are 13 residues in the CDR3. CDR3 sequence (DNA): TGTGCCAGCAGCCCAGGACAGGGGCTTGGCTACACCTTC. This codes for CASSPGQGLGYTF.

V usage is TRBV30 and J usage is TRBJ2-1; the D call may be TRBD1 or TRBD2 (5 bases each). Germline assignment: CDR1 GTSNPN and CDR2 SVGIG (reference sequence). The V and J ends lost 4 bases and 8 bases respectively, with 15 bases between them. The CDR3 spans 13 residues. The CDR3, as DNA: TGTGCCTGGACCCGTCCCGGGGCCTATGAGCAGTTCTTC. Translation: CAWTRPGAYEQFF.

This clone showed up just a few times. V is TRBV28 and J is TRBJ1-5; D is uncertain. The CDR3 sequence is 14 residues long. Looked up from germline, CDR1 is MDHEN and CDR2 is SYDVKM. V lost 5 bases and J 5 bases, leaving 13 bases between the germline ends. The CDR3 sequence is CASSPTDRYQPQHF. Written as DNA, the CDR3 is TGTGCCAGCAGTCCGACGGACCGATATCAGCCCCAGCATTTT.

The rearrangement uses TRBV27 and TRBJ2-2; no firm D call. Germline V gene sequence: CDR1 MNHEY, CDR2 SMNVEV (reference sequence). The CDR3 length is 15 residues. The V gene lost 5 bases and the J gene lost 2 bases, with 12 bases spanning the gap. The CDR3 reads CASSRFPGNTGELFF. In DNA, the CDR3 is TGTGCCAGCAGTCGGTTTCCCGGTAACACCGGGGAGCTGTTTTTT.

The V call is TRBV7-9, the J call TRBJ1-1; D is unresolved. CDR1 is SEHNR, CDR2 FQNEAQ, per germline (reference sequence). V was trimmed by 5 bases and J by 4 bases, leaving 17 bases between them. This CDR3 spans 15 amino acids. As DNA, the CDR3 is TGTGCCAGCAGCCCGAGGATAGCCGCGGGCACTGAAGCTTTCTTT. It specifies CASSPRIAAGTEAFF.

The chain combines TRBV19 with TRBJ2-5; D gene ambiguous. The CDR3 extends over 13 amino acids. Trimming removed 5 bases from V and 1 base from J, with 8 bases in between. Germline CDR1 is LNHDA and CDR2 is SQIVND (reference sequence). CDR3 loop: CASSWQIQETQYF. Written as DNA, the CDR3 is TGTGCCAGTAGTTGGCAGATCCAAGAGACCCAGTACTTC.

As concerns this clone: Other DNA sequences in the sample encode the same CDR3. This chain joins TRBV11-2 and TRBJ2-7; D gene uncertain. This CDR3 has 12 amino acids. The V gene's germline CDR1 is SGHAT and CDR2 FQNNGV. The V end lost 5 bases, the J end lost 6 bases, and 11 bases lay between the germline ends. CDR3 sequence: CASSHPPGEQYF. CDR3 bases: TGTGCCAGCAGCCACCCCCCCGGCGAGCAGTACTTC.

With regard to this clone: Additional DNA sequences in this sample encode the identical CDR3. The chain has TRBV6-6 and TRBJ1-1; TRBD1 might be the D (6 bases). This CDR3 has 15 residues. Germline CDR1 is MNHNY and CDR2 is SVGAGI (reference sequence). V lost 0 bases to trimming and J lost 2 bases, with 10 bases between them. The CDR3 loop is CASSYSGTQNTEAFF. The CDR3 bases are TGTGCCAGCAGTTACTCAGGGACACAAAACACTGAAGCTTTCTTT.

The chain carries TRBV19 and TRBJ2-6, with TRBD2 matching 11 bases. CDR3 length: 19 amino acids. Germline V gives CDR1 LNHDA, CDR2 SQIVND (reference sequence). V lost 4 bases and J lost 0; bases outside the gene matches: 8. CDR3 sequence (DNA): TGTGCCAGTAGTAGGTCTAGCGGGAGGACCTTCTCTGGGGCCAACGTCCTGACTTTC. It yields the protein CASSRSSGRTFSGANVLTF.

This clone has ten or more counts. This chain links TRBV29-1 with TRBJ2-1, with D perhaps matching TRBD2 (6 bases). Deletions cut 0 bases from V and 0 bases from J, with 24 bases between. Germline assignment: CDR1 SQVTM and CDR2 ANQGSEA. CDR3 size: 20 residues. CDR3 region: CSVEEVSSEAGLSSYNEQFF. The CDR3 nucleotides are TGCAGCGTTGAAGAAGTGTCGTCCGAGGCGGGACTTAGCTCCTACAATGAGCAGTTCTTC.

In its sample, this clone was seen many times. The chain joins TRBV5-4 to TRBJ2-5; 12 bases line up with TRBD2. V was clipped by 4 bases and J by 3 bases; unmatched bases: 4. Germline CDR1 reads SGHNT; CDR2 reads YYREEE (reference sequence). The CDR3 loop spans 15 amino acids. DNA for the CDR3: TGTGCCAGCAGCGAGAGACTAGCGGGAGAAGAGACCCAGTACTTC. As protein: CASSERLAGEETQYF.